The 18 T cell receptor beta chains below were found in one sample sequenced in a study of shared clonotypes between healthy human individuals. Sequenced by immunoSEQ multiplex PCR; TCRdb stores in-frame clones only, minus some. The sample shows around 1.4 million clones, roughly 98.5% of them seen only once. Sample: naive CD4+ T cells sorted from blood. Documented subset: CD45RA+ positively selected. Receptors were obtained from a man younger than 40 in good health.

V is TRBV4-3 and J is TRBJ1-1; TRBD1 matches at 7 bases. V trimming: 4 bases; J trimming: 2 bases; junction bases outside the gene matches: 7. The CDR3 runs 15 residues. Germline lookup yields CDR1 LGHNA and CDR2 YSLEER. The CDR3 DNA reads TGCGCCAGCAGCCGGTTTGACAGGGACAACACTGAAGCTTTCTTT. Translated: CASSRFDRDNTEAFF.

V usage is TRBV29-1 and J usage is TRBJ2-1; D possibly corresponds to TRBD1 (7 bases). This CDR3 is built from 13 residues. V was trimmed by 6 bases and J by 7 bases, leaving 16 bases between them. Germline V gives CDR1 SQVTM, CDR2 ANQGSEA. CDR3 DNA: TGCAGCGTGGGGCGGCAGGGGGGAAATGAGCAGTTCTTC. Translation: CSVGRQGGNEQFF.

The chain links TRBV19 to TRBJ2-7; maybe TRBD1 (6 bases). Trimming took 4 bases from V and 2 from J, leaving 9 bases between them. The CDR3 is made up of 13 amino acids. Germline CDR1 and CDR2: LNHDA and SQIVND (reference sequence). CDR3 loop: CASSTTGTYEQYF. CDR3 nucleotide sequence: TGTGCCAGTAGTACCACAGGGACCTACGAGCAGTACTTC.

The V and J genes are TRBV30 and TRBJ2-2; 11 nucleotides agree with TRBD2. The CDR3 consists of 16 residues. With V trimmed by 3 bases and J by 2 bases, 5 bases remained unmatched. Germline V gene lookup returns CDR1 GTSNPN and CDR2 SVGIG (reference sequence). CDR3 DNA: TGTGCCTGGAGCCCCGGGACTAGCGGAAACACCGGGGAGCTGTTTTTT. Its protein product is CAWSPGTSGNTGELFF.

This chain links TRBV29-1 with TRBJ1-5; D may be TRBD1 (5 bases). V lost 5 bases, J lost 3 bases, and 14 bases lay in between. The germline CDR1 and CDR2 sequences are SQVTM and ANQGSEA. The CDR3 sequence is 14 residues long. For the CDR3, the DNA is TGCAGCGTTCGCCAGGGCAGGGACAATCAGCCCCAGCATTTT. It yields the protein CSVRQGRDNQPQHF.

The rearrangement links TRBV5-1 to TRBJ1-1, with a weak D call TRBD1 (5 bases). Trimming removed 0 bases at V and 11 bases at J, with 11 bases between. CDR1 and CDR2 (germline): SGHRS, YFSETQ. This CDR3 has 12 amino acids. The CDR3 here is CASSLEDNEAFF. The CDR3 region has the DNA TGCGCCAGCAGCTTGGAGGACAATGAGGCTTTCTTT. The variable domain in full, with the rest retrieved from reference TRBV5-1 and TRBJ1-1, is KAGVTQTPRYLIKTRGQQVTLSCSPISGHRSVSWYQQTPGQGLQFLFEYFSETQRNKGNFPGRFSGRQFSNSRSEMNVSTLELGDSALYLCASSLEDNEAFFGQGTRLTVV.

CDR3 region: CASSREPVGQGADEKLFF. Here the CDR3 DNA reads TGCGCCAGCAGCCGCGAACCTGTAGGACAGGGGGCGGATGAAAAACTGTTTTTT. The V and J genes are TRBV5-1 and TRBJ1-4; 11 positions agree with TRBD1. V lost 4 bases to trimming and J lost 6 bases; unmatched junction nucleotides: 14. The CDR3 length is 18 residues. CDR1 is SGHRS, CDR2 YFSETQ, per germline.

The chain links TRBV5-6 to TRBJ2-1, with 7 nucleotides matching TRBD1. The CDR3 extends over 16 amino acids. CDR1 and CDR2 (germline): SGHDT, YYEEEE. V was pared by 1 base and J by 2 bases, with 6 bases of the junction left unmatched. CDR3 in amino acids: CASSLFLGGAYNEQFF. The CDR3 DNA follows: TGTGCCAGCAGCTTGTTTTTAGGGGGCGCCTACAATGAGCAGTTCTTC.

The chain links TRBV6-1 to TRBJ1-1, with no clear D. V lost 3 bases and J 0 bases, leaving 2 bases between the germline ends. The germline V gene has CDR1 MNHNS and CDR2 SASEGT. This CDR3 has 12 residues. CDR3 DNA sequence: TGTGCCAGCAGTGATCTGAACACTGAAGCTTTCTTT. Its translation: CASSDLNTEAFF.

This clone has just one count. This chain joins TRBV9 and TRBJ2-7; 9 bases align to TRBD1. The trim removed 4 bases at V and 1 base at J, leaving 6 bases unmatched. CDR3 length: 15 residues. Germline loops: CDR1 SGDLS, CDR2 YYNGEE. CDR3 protein: CASSPTGGASYEQYF. CDR3 sequence (DNA): TGTGCCAGCAGCCCAACAGGGGGCGCTTCCTACGAGCAGTACTTC.

This clone has only one observation. The genes are TRBV7-6 and TRBJ2-3, with D possibly called TRBD1 or TRBD2 (5 bases each). This CDR3 contains 16 residues. V gave up 2 bases and J gave up 6 bases, with 18 bases separating them. CDR1 is SGHVS, CDR2 FNYEAQ, per germline. CDR3 region: CASSLSGTLDGDTQYF. For the CDR3, the DNA is TGTGCCAGCAGCTTATCCGGGACCTTGGATGGGGATACGCAGTATTTT.

The rearrangement links TRBV18 to TRBJ2-1, with D hard to call. Trimming pared 0 bases from V and 6 bases from J, leaving 3 bases between. Germline CDR1 KGHSH, CDR2 LQKENI. The CDR3 is 12 amino acids. CDR3 protein: CASSPPINEQFF. The CDR3 bases are TGTGCCAGCTCACCACCGATCAATGAGCAGTTCTTC.

The chain combines TRBV28 with TRBJ1-2; D is undetermined. Germline V gene data show CDR1 as MDHEN and CDR2 as SYDVKM. V lost 7 bases and J 4 bases, leaving 13 bases between the germline ends. The CDR3 is 13 amino acids. As DNA, the CDR3 is TGTGCCAGCACCCTGGGGAGGCCCTATGGCTACACCTTC. Protein sequence: CASTLGRPYGYTF.

The chain has TRBV9 and TRBJ1-2; D not resolved. The CDR3 is made up of 14 amino acids. The germline V and J ends were trimmed by 1 base and 4 bases, with 11 bases remaining between them. Germline V gene lookup returns CDR1 SGDLS and CDR2 YYNGEE. Here the CDR3 reads CASSVTAGGYGYTF. In nucleotides, the CDR3 is TGTGCCAGCAGCGTAACAGCAGGAGGCTATGGCTACACCTTC.

V gene TRBV6-1 combines with J gene TRBJ1-1, with D tentatively TRBD1 (6 bases). V gave up 0 bases and J gave up 6 bases, with 11 bases separating them. There are 14 residues in the CDR3. Per germline, CDR1 MNHNS and CDR2 SASEGT. For the CDR3, the DNA is TGTGCCAGCAGTGAAGCGCTGGGACACCCTGAAGCTTTCTTT. The encoded protein is CASSEALGHPEAFF.

V usage is TRBV9 and J usage is TRBJ2-7; either TRBD1 or TRBD2 may fit D (6 bases each). Trimming removed 4 bases from V and 6 bases from J, with 23 bases in between. This CDR3 has 16 amino acids. Looked up from germline, CDR1 is SGDLS and CDR2 is YYNGEE. CDR3 bases: TGTGCCAGCAGCCCCCAAGGGGGGACGACAACAGGCGAGCAGTACTTC. Translated, it gives CASSPQGGTTTGEQYF.

The J gene is TRBJ1-5, the V gene TRBV18; D remains unclear. In germline, CDR1 is KGHSH, CDR2 LQKENI. The length of the CDR3 is 15 residues. V lost 4 bases to trimming and J lost 1 base, with 11 bases between them. The CDR3: CASSQREGSNQPQHF. The CDR3 region has the DNA TGTGCCAGCTCACAACGGGAAGGGAGCAATCAGCCCCAGCATTTT.

The chain links TRBV5-4 to TRBJ2-1; weak D call: TRBD2 (5 bases). CDR3 length: 13 amino acids. The V gene lost 4 bases and the J gene lost 7 bases, with 12 bases spanning the gap. CDR1 SGHNT and CDR2 YYREEE come from the germline V gene (reference sequence). The CDR3 DNA reads TGTGCCAGCAGCCAATGGACGGGGAATGAGCAGTTCTTC. It specifies CASSQWTGNEQFF.